The present T cell receptor beta chain was sequenced within a study of T cells in Graves' hyperthyroidism and ophthalmopathy. Study details: Peripheral blood draws took place at initial diagnosis, ahead of any treatment. Study-level results: Ophthalmopathy was identified by the model a median about seven months ahead of onset.

This CDR3 region has 13 residues. CDR1 and CDR2 (germline): SGHKS, YYEKEE (reference sequence). The V end lost 4 bases, the J end lost 8 bases, and 12 bases lay between the germline ends. Amplified regions were TCR beta CDR3 sequences from RNA transcripts. Primed by the HTBI set, a first-round RT-PCR was run on the TCR CDR3. TCRdb itself ran the multiplex PCR reads through MiXCR, one entry per CDR3 protein. This table holds approximately 380,000 distinct CDR3 sequences, around a sixth found once. There are many counts of this clonotype. Its antigen is unidentified. The sequenced sample was blood. This sequence originates from a man aged 18 to 29 with Graves' ophthalmopathy. The chain couples TRBV5-5 to TRBJ1-4; D unclear. The chain's CDR3 is CASSPGLIEKLFF. Written as DNA, the CDR3 is TGTGCCAGCAGCCCCGGGCTAATCGAAAAACTGTTTTTT.